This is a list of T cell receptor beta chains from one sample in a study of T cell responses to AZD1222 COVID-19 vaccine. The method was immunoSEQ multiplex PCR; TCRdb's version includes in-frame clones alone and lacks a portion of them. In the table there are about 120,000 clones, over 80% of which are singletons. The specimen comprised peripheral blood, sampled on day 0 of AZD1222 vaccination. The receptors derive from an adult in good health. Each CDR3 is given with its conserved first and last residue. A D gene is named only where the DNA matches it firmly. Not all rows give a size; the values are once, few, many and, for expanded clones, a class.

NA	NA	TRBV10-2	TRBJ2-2	TGCGCCAGCCGACGGAACACCGGGGAGCTGTTTTTT	CASRRNTGELFF
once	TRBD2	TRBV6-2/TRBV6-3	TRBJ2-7	TGTGCCAGCAGCCAAGCCCTAGCGGGAGTCTACGAGCAGTACTTC	CASSQALAGVYEQYF
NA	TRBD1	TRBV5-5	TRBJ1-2	TGTGCCAGCAGCGTGGCCGGGACAGGGTATGATGGCTACACCTTC	CASSVAGTGYDGYTF
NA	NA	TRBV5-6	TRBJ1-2	TGTGCCAGCAGCTTGATCAACTATGGCTACACCTTC	CASSLINYGYTF
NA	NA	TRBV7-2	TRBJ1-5	TGTGCCAGCAGCTTACTAGGGATTGATCAGCCCCAGCATTTT	CASSLLGIDQPQHF
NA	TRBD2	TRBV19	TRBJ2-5	TGTGCCAGTAGTATATACCCCTCCCTAGAGCGGGGAACAGCCCGAGGAGAGACCCAGTACTTC	CASSIYPSLERGTARGETQYF
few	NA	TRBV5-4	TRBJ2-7	TGTGCCAGCAGCGCTCTATTGACCCAGGTCCCTGTCGAGCAGTACTTC	CASSALLTQVPVEQYF
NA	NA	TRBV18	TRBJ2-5	TGTGCCAGCTCTCGCAACGCGGGCCAAGAGACCCAGTACTTC	CASSRNAGQETQYF
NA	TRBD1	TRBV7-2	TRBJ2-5	TGTGCCAGCAGCTTAGGGGGGACAGGGGAGACCCAGTACTTC	CASSLGGTGETQYF
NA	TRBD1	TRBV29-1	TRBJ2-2	TGCAGCGTTGTGGGGTTGGATGGACAGGGCCACACCGGGGAGCTGTTTTTT	CSVVGLDGQGHTGELFF
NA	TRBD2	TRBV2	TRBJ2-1	TGTGCCAGCACGAGCGGGAGATCCTACAATGAGCAGTTCTTC	CASTSGRSYNEQFF
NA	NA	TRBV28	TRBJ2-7	TGTGCCAGCAGTTTACTGGGCAGAGCCTACGAGCAGTACTTC	CASSLLGRAYEQYF
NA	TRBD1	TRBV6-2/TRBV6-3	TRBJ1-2	TGTGCCAGCAGTCCGGACAGGGTGATCTATGGCTACACCTTC	CASSPDRVIYGYTF
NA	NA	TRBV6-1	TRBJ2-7	TGTGCCAGCAGTGCCCATCTCTACGGGACCGAGAACTACGAGCAGTACTTC	CASSAHLYGTENYEQYF
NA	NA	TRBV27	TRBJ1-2	TGTGCCAGCAGTTTTGACGGATATTATTCCTATGGCTACACCTTC	CASSFDGYYSYGYTF
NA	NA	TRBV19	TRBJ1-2	TGTGCCAGTAGTATTGGAACAGGGCCCTATGGCTACACCTTC	CASSIGTGPYGYTF
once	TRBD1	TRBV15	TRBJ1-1	TGTGCCACCAGCACGAGGACAGGGGGCGTTACTGAAGCTTTCTTT	CATSTRTGGVTEAFF
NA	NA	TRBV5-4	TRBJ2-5	TGTGCCAGCCGGGACTACCAAGAGACCCAGTACTTC	CASRDYQETQYF
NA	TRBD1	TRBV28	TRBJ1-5	TGTGCCAGCAGTTCACCGCAGGGGGCGGGTCAGCCCCAGCATTTT	CASSSPQGAGQPQHF
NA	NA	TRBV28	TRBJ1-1	TGTGCCTCCCAAATTGGCCGGGGGACTGAAGCTTTCTTT	CASQIGRGTEAFF
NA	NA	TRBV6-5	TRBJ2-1	TGTGCCAGCAGTTACTCGGGGAACTACAATGAGCAGTTCTTC	CASSYSGNYNEQFF
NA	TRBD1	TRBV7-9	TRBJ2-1	TGTGCCAGCAGCTTAGTTTGGGACAGGGGTAACAATGAGCAGTTCTTC	CASSLVWDRGNNEQFF
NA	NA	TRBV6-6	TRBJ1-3	TGTGCCAGCAGTTACATCGAGGGCGCGTCTGGAAACACCATATATTTT	CASSYIEGASGNTIYF
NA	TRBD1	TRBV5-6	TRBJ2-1	TGTGCCAGCAGTTTTACTCGGGACAGCTATTACAATGAGCAGTTCTTC	CASSFTRDSYYNEQFF
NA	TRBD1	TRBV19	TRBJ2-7	TGTGCCAGTAGTACCGGGACAGGGGCCTACGAGCAGTACTTC	CASSTGTGAYEQYF
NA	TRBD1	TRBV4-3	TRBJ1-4	TGCGCCAGCAGCCAGGAGATAAGGGACAGGGGTGCAAAACTGTTTTTT	CASSQEIRDRGAKLFF
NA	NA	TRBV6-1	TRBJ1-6	TGTGCCAGCAGTGAACTGGACAGATTCAATTCACCCCTCCACTTT	CASSELDRFNSPLHF
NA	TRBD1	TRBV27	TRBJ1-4	TGTGCCAGCAGCCCTGGACAGGGTGGGGAAAAACTGTTTTTT	CASSPGQGGEKLFF
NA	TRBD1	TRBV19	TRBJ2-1	TGTGCCAGTAGTATCGAGGGGGCACTCTACAATGAGCAGTTCTTC	CASSIEGALYNEQFF
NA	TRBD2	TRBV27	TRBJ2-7	TGTGCCAGCAGTTACTCCCTCATGGGAGGGGTCGAGCAGTACTTC	CASSYSLMGGVEQYF
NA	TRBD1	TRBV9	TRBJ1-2	TGTGCCAGCAGCCCCCCCCGGACAGGGGAAGGCTACACCTTC	CASSPPRTGEGYTF
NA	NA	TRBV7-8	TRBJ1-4	TGTGCCAGCAGCCCCAGCGAGGGGTGGGGTGAAAAACTGTTTTTT	CASSPSEGWGEKLFF
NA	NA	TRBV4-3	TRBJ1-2	TGCGCCAGCAGCTCCGGCCATAACTATGGCTACACCTTC	CASSSGHNYGYTF
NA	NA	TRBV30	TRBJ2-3	TGTGCCTGGGACAATCCAGGGGTTGATTCAGATACGCAGTATTTT	CAWDNPGVDSDTQYF
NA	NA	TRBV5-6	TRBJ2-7	TGTGCCAGCAGCTTACGGGACACCTACTACGAGCAGTACTTC	CASSLRDTYYEQYF
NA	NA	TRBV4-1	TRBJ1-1	TGCGCCAGCAGCCAAGAAGGTGTACTGAACACTGAAGCTTTCTTT	CASSQEGVLNTEAFF
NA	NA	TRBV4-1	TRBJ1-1	TGCGCCAGCAGCCAAGGAGAAGGCGGACGGAACACTGAAGCTTTCTTT	CASSQGEGGRNTEAFF
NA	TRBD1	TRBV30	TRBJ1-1	TGTGCCTCAAAAACAGGGGCTGAAGCTTTCTTT	CASKTGAEAFF
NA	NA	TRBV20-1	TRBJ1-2	TGCAGTGCTAGCCAGACTGGGGGCTACACCTTC	CSASQTGGYTF
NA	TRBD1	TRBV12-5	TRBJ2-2	TGTGCTAGTGGCTTAAGGACAGGTCCGAACACCGGGGAGCTGTTTTTT	CASGLRTGPNTGELFF
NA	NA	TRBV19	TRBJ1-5	TGTGCCAGTAGTATAACGGGACCCCCTGGTCCCCAGCATTTT	CASSITGPPGPQHF
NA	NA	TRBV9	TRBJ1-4	TGTGCCAGCAGCCCCATCGATCGGGGGTTTAATGAAAAACTGTTTTTT	CASSPIDRGFNEKLFF
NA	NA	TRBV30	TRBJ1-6	TGTGCCTGGAGTGTACTGGCTAATTCACCCCTCCACTTT	CAWSVLANSPLHF
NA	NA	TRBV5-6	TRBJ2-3	TGTGCCAGCAGCTTGCCTCCGGGGATGACAGATACGCAGTATTTT	CASSLPPGMTDTQYF
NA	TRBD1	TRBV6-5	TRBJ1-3	TGTGCCAGCAGAATCACAGGGGGCTCTGGAAACACCATATATTTT	CASRITGGSGNTIYF
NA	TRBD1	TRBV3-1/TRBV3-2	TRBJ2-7	TGTGCCAGCAGCCCTGGACAGGGTCTCTACGAGCAGTACTTC	CASSPGQGLYEQYF
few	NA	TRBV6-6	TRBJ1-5	TGTGCCAGCAAGGGGGATAGCAATCAGCCCCAGCATTTT	CASKGDSNQPQHF
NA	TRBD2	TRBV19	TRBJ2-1	TGTGCCAGTAGTACGACTAGCGGGAGACCAAATGAGCAGTTCTTC	CASSTTSGRPNEQFF
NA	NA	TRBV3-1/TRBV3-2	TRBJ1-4	TGTGCCAGCAGCCAAGATCCTGGCCGTAATGAAAAACTGTTTTTT	CASSQDPGRNEKLFF
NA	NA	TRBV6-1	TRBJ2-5	TGTGCCAGCAGTGAGGGGGGACAAGAGACCCAGTACTTC	CASSEGGQETQYF
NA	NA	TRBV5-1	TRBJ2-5	TGCGCCAGCAGCCCCGGCGGCAACGAAGAGACCCAGTACTTC	CASSPGGNEETQYF
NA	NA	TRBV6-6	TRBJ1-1	TGTGCCAGCAGTCGTAGACAGCCGTCTAATCTGAACACTGAAGCTTTCTTT	CASSRRQPSNLNTEAFF
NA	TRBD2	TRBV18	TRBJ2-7	TGTGCCAGCTCATCGGGACTAGCGGGAGTCTACGAGCAGTACTTC	CASSSGLAGVYEQYF
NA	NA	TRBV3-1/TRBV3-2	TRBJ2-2	TGTGCCAGCAGCCACAAAGGGCCTACCGGGGAGCTGTTTTTT	CASSHKGPTGELFF
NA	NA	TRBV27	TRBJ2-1	TGTGCCAGCGTGTATAGGGGTGAGCAGTTCTTC	CASVYRGEQFF